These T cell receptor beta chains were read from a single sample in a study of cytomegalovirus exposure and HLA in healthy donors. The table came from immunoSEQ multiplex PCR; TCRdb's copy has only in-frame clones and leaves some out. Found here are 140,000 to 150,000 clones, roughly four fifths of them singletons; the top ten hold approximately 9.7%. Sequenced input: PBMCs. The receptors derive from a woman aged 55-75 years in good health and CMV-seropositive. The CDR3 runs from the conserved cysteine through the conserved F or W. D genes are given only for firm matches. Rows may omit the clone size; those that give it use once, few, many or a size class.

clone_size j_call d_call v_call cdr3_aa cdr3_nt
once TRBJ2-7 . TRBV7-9 CASSDTRSSYEQYF TGTGCCAGCAGCGACACTAGAAGCTCCTACGAGCAGTACTTC
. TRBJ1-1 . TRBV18 CASSPEPDTEAFF TGTGCCAGCTCCCCTGAGCCGGACACTGAAGCTTTCTTT
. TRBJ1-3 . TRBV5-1 CASSLQGNSPGNTIYF TGCGCCAGCAGCTTACAGGGTAATTCACCTGGAAACACCATATATTTT
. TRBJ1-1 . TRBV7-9 CASSLETSGTFF TGTGCCAGCAGCTTAGAGACCAGCGGGACTTTCTTT
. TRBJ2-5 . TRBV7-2 CASSPQETQYF TGTGCCAGCAGTCCTCAGGAGACCCAGTACTTC
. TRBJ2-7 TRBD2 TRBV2 CASTVGVAGVYEQYF TGTGCCAGCACCGTGGGGGTAGCGGGAGTGTACGAGCAGTACTTC
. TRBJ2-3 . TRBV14 CASSQDPGGTSTDTQYF TGTGCCAGCAGCCAAGATCCGGGCGGGACTAGCACAGATACGCAGTATTTT
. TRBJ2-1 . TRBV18 CASSAGLTGDEQFF TGTGCCAGCTCGGCCGGACTAACGGGGGATGAGCAGTTCTTC
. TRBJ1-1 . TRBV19 CASSLYGRTEAFF TGTGCCAGTAGTCTCTACGGGAGGACTGAAGCTTTCTTT
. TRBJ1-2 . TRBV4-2 CASSQGSYGNYGYTF TGTGCCAGCAGCCAAGGTAGTTACGGGAACTATGGCTACACCTTC
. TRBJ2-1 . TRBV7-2 CASSSQGPWDEQFF TGTGCCAGCAGCTCTCAGGGCCCATGGGATGAGCAGTTCTTC
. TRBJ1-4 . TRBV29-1 CSVQQGLGEKLFF TGCAGCGTCCAACAGGGATTAGGGGAAAAACTGTTTTTT
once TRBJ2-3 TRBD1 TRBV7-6 CASSAGTGGDTQYF TGTGCCAGCAGCGCGGGGACAGGGGGCGATACGCAGTATTTT
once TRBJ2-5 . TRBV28 CASSSTGYRETQYF TGTGCCAGCAGTTCAACAGGGTACCGGGAGACCCAGTACTTC
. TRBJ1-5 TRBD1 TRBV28 CASWGTGTGEGQPQHF TGTGCCAGCTGGGGTACCGGGACAGGGGAAGGTCAGCCCCAGCATTTT
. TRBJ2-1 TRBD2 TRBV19 CASSRLAGGSYNEQFF TGTGCCAGTAGTCGACTAGCGGGAGGTTCCTACAATGAGCAGTTCTTC
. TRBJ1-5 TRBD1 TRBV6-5 CASSYGTGSNQPQHF TGTGCCAGCAGTTACGGGACAGGTAGCAATCAGCCCCAGCATTTT
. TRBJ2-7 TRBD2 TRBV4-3 CASSQDTGLGGSYEQYF TGCGCCAGCAGCCAAGATACGGGACTAGGAGGGTCTTACGAGCAGTACTTC
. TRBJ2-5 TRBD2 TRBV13 CASSSGLAGWETQYF TGTGCCAGCAGCTCGGGACTAGCGGGATGGGAGACCCAGTACTTC
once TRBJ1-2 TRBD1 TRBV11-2 CASSRSDRTYGYTF TGTGCCAGCAGCCGATCGGACAGGACCTATGGCTACACCTTC
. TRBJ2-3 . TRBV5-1 CASSLSGEPTDTQYF TGCGCCAGCAGCTTATCAGGGGAACCCACAGATACGCAGTATTTT
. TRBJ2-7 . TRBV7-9 CASSTIPYEQYF TGTGCCAGCAGTACAATCCCCTACGAGCAGTACTTC
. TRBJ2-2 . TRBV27 CASSLAAGELFF TGTGCCAGCAGCCTAGCCGCCGGGGAGCTGTTTTTT
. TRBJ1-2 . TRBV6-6 CASSYFGGGSNYGYTF TGTGCCAGCAGTTACTTTGGCGGGGGGTCGAACTATGGCTACACCTTC
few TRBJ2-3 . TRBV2 CASMFRSTDTQYF TGTGCCAGCATGTTCAGAAGCACAGATACGCAGTATTTT
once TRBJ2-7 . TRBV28 CASSVPGGYEQYF TGTGCCAGCAGTGTCCCAGGGGGGTACGAGCAGTACTTC
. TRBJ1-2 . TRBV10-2 CASIPGLPPNYGYTF TGCGCCAGCATTCCAGGGCTTCCCCCTAACTATGGCTACACCTTC
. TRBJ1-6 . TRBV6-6 CASSLSWGGNSPLHF TGTGCCAGCTCCCTGTCATGGGGGGGGAATTCACCCCTCCACTTT
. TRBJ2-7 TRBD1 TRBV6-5 CASSYRTGARGEQYF TGTGCCAGCAGTTACCGGACAGGGGCCAGGGGGGAGCAGTACTTC
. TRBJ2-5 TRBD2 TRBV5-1 CASSLRTSGIETQYF TGCGCCAGCAGCTTACGGACTAGCGGGATAGAGACCCAGTACTTC
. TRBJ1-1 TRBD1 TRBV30 CAWRRLDREQTEAFF TGTGCCTGGAGACGCCTCGACAGGGAACAAACTGAAGCTTTCTTT
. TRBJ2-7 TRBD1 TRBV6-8 CASRPRTGTEGEQYF TGTGCCAGCAGGCCAAGGACCGGGACAGAGGGCGAGCAGTACTTC
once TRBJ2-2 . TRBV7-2 CASSKLGVGTGELFF TGTGCCAGCAGCAAACTAGGAGTCGGAACCGGGGAGCTGTTTTTT
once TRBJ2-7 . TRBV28 CASRTRSASSYEQYF TGTGCCAGCAGGACGAGAAGCGCAAGCTCCTACGAGCAGTACTTC
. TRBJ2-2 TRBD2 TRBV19 CASSTRGGRSTGELFF TGTGCCAGTAGTACCCGGGGGGGCAGGAGCACCGGGGAGCTGTTTTTT
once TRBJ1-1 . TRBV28 CATSRVLNTEAFF TGTGCCACCTCCCGGGTATTGAACACTGAAGCTTTCTTT
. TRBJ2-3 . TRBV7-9 CASSLGRSGPSTDTQYF TGTGCCAGCAGCTTAGGTCGCAGCGGACCAAGCACAGATACGCAGTATTTT
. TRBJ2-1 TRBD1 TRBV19 CASSSQGASFNEQFF TGTGCCAGTAGTTCACAGGGGGCATCGTTCAATGAGCAGTTCTTC
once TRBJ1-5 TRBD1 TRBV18 CASSQKDRGGNQPQHF TGTGCCAGCTCCCAAAAGGACAGGGGTGGCAATCAGCCCCAGCATTTT
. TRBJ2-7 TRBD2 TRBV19 CASSIRRTSGISYEQYF TGTGCCAGTAGTATACGTCGAACTAGCGGGATCTCCTACGAGCAGTACTTC
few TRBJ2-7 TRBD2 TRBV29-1 CSVAGWGLGYEQYF TGCAGCGTTGCGGGTTGGGGACTAGGCTACGAGCAGTACTTC
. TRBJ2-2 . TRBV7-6 CASSSRLNTGELFF TGTGCCAGCAGCTCACGACTGAACACCGGGGAGCTGTTTTTT
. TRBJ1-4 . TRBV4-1 CASSQDPNSNEKLFF TGCGCCAGCAGCCAAGACCCCAATAGTAATGAAAAACTGTTTTTT
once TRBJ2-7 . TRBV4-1 CASSQDYLGHEQYF TGCGCCAGCAGCCAAGATTACCTTGGGCACGAGCAGTACTTC
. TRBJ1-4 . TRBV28 CASTRPGLGEKLFF TGTGCCAGCACCCGCCCAGGGTTGGGGGAAAAACTGTTTTTT
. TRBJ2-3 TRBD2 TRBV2 CATARSAGGPDTQYF TGTGCCACCGCGCGGTCAGCGGGAGGACCAGATACGCAGTATTTT
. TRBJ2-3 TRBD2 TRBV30 CAWSRGQGQLAGGRADTQYF TGTGCCTGGAGTCGGGGACAGGGCCAACTAGCGGGAGGGAGGGCAGATACGCAGTATTTT
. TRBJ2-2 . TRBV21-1 CASPFSCPRGELFF TGTGCCAGCCCCTTCTCTTGTCCTCGCGGGGAGCTGTTTTTT
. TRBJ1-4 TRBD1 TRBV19 CASSTTGNEKLFF TGTGCCAGTAGTACGACAGGGAATGAAAAACTGTTTTTT
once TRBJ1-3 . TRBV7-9 CSSSFERNTIYF TGTTCCAGCAGCTTCGAACGGAACACCATATATTTT
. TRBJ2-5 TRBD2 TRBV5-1 CASSWGGGSGETQYF TGCGCCAGCAGCTGGGGCGGGGGTTCAGGGGAGACCCAGTACTTC
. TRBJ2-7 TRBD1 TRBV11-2 CASRATGALYEQYF TGTGCCAGCAGGGCGACAGGGGCCCTCTACGAGCAGTACTTC